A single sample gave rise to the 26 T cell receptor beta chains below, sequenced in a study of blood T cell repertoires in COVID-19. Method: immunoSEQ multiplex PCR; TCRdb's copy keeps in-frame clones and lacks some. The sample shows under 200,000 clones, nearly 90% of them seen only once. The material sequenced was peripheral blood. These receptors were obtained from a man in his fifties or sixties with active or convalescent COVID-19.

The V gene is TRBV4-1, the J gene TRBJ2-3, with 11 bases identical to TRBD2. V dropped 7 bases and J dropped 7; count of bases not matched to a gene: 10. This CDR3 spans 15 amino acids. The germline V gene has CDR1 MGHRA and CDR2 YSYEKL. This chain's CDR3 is CASNRGLAGGHTQYF. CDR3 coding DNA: TGCGCCAGCAACCGTGGGCTAGCGGGGGGACATACGCAGTATTTT.

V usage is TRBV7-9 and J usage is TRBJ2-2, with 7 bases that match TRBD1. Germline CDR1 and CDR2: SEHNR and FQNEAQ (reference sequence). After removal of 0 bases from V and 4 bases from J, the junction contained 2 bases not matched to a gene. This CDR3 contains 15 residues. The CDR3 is CASSLAGTATGELFF. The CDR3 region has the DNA TGTGCCAGCAGCTTAGCCGGGACAGCCACCGGGGAGCTGTTTTTT.

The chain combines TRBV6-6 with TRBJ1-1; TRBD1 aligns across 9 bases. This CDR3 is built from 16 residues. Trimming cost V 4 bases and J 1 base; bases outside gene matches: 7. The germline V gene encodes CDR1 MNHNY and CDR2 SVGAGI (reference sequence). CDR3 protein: CASSFGTGRPNTEAFF. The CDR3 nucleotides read TGTGCCAGCAGTTTTGGGACAGGGAGACCGAACACTGAAGCTTTCTTT.

The CDR3: CASSPKQGGIDNEQFF. DNA for the CDR3: TGTGCCAGTAGTCCCAAACAGGGGGGGATTGACAATGAGCAGTTCTTC. The rearrangement uses TRBV19 and TRBJ2-1, with a possible D match to TRBD1 (8 bases). The germline V gene has CDR1 LNHDA and CDR2 SQIVND (reference sequence). Trimming took off 5 bases at V and 5 bases at J, with 19 bases between the two ends. CDR3 length equals 16 residues.

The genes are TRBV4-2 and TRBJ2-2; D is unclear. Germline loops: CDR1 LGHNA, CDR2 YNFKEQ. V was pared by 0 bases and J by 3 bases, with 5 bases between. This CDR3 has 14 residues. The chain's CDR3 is CASSQDLYTGELFF. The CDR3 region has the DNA TGTGCCAGCAGCCAAGATCTATACACCGGGGAGCTGTTTTTT.

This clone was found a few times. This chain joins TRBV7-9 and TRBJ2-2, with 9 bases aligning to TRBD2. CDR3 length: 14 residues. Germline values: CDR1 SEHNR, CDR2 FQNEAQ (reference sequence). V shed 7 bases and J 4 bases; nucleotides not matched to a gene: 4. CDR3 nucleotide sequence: TGTGCCAGCACTAAAGCGGGGGGCACCGGGGAGCTGTTTTTT. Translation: CASTKAGGTGELFF.

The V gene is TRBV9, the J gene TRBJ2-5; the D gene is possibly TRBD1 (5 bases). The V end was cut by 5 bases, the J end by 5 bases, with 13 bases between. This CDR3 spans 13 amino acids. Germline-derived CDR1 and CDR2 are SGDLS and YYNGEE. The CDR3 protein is CASSAGLRETQYF. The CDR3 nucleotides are TGTGCCAGCAGTGCAGGGCTGAGGGAGACCCAGTACTTC.

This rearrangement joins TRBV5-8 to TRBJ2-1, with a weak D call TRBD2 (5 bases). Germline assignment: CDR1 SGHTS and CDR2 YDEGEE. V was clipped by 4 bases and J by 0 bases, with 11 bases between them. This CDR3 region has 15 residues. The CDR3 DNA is TGTGCCAGCAGCCTCGGACTTATCTCCTACAATGAGCAGTTCTTC. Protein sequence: CASSLGLISYNEQFF.

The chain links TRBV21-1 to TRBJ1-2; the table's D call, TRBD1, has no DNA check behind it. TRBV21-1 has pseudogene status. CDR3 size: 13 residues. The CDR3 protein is CASSKNTNYGYTF. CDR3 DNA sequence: TGTGCCAGCAGCAAAAACACCAACTATGGCTACACCTTC.

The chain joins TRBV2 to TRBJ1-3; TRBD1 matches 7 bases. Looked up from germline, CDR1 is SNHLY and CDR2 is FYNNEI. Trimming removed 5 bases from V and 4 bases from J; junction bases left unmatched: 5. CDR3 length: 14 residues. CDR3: CASSLSQGGNTIYF. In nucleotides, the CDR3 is TGTGCCAGCAGTCTCTCACAGGGGGGAAACACCATATATTTT. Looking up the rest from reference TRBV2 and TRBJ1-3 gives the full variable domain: EPEVTQTPSHQVTQMGQEVILRCVPISNHLYFYWYRQILGQKVEFLVSFYNNEISEKSEIFDDQFSVERPDGSNFTLKIRSTKLEDSAMYFCASSLSQGGNTIYFGEGSWLTVV.

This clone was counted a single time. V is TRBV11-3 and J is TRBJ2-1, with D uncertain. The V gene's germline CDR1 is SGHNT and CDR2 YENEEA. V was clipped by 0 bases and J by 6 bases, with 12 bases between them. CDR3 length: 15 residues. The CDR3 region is CASSLDTRVGNEQFF. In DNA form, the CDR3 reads TGTGCCAGCAGCTTAGATACCCGGGTAGGCAATGAGCAGTTCTTC.

This chain's CDR3 is CASSPDRGGYTF. The CDR3 DNA reads TGTGCCAGCTCACCGGACAGGGGTGGCTACACCTTC. The chain recombines TRBV18 with TRBJ1-2, with 9 positions matching TRBD1. The CDR3 has 12 residues. V was clipped by 3 bases and J by 7 bases; unmatched bases: 0. The germline V gene encodes CDR1 KGHSH and CDR2 LQKENI.

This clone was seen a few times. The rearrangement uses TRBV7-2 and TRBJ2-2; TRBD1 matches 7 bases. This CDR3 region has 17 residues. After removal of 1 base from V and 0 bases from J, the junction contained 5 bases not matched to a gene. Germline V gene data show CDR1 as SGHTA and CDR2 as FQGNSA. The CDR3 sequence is CASSLGWGTANTGELFF. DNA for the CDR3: TGTGCCAGCAGCTTAGGGTGGGGGACAGCGAACACCGGGGAGCTGTTTTTT.

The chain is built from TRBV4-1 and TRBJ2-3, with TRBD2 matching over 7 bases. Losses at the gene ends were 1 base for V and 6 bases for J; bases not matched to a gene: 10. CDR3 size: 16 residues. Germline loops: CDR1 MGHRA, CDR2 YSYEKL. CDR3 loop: CASSQGDAWGGDTQYF. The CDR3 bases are TGCGCCAGCAGCCAAGGCGACGCGTGGGGGGGTGATACGCAGTATTTT.

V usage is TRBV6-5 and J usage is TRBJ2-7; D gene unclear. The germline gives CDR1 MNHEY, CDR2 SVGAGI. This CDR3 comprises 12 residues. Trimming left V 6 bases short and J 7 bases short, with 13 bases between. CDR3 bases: TGTGCCAGCAGCCTACATTTGCGGGAGCAGTACTTC. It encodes CASSLHLREQYF.

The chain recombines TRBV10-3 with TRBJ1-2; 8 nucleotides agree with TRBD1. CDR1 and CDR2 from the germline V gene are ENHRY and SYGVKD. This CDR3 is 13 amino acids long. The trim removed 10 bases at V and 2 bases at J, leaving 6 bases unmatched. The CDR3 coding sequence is TGTGCCACTAGACAGGGGTTGAACTATGGCTACACCTTC. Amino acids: CATRQGLNYGYTF.

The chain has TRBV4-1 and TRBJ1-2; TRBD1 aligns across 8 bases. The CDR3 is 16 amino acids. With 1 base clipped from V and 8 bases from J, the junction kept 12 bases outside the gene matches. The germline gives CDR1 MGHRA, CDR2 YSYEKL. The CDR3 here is CASSQGGVRGQEGYTF. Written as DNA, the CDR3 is TGCGCCAGCAGCCAAGGCGGTGTCAGGGGGCAGGAGGGCTACACCTTC.

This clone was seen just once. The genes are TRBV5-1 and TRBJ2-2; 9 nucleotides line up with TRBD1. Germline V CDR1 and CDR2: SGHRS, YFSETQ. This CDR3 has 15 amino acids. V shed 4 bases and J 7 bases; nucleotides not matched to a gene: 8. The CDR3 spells CASSPPGTGSGELFF. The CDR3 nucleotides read TGCGCCAGCAGCCCTCCCGGGACAGGGAGCGGGGAGCTGTTTTTT.

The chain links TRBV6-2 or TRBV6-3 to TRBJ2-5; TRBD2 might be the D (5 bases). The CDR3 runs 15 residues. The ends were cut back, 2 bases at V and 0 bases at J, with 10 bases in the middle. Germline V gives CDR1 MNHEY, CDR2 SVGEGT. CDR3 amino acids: CASSYTWTDQETQYF. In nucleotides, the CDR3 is TGTGCCAGCAGTTACACCTGGACTGACCAAGAGACCCAGTACTTC.

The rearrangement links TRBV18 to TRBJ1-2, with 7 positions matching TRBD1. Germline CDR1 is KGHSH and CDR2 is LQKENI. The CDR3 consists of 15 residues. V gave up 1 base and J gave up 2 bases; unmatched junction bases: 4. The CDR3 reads CASSPRGQKNYGYTF. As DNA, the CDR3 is TGTGCCAGCTCACCACGGGGACAGAAAAACTATGGCTACACCTTC.

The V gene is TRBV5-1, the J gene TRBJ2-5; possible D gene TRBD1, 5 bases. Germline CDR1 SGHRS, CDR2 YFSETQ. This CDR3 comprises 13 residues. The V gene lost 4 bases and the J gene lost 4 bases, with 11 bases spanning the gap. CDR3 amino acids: CASSRRQRETQYF. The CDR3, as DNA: TGCGCCAGCAGCAGGAGACAGCGAGAGACCCAGTACTTC. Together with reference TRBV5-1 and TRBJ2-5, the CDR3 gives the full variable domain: KAGVTQTPRYLIKTRGQQVTLSCSPISGHRSVSWYQQTPGQGLQFLFEYFSETQRNKGNFPGRFSGRQFSNSRSEMNVSTLELGDSALYLCASSRRQRETQYFGPGTRLLVL.

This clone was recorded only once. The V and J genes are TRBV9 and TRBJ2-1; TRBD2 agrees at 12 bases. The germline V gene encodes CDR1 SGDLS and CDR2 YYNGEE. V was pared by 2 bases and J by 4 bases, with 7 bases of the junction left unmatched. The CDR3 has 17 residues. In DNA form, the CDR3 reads TGTGCCAGCAGCGTCCCTAGCGGGGGGGCCTCATACAATGAGCAGTTCTTC. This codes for CASSVPSGGASYNEQFF.

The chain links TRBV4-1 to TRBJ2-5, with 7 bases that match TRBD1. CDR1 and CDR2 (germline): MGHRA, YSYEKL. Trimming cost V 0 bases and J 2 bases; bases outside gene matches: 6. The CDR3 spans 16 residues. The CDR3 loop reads CASSQDLGQPQETQYF. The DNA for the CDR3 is TGCGCCAGCAGCCAAGATCTGGGACAGCCTCAAGAGACCCAGTACTTC.

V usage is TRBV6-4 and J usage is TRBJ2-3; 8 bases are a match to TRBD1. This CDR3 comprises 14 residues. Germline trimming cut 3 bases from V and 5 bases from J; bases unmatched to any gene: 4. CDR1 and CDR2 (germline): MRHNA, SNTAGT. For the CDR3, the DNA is TGTGCCAGCAGTGAAGGACAGGGCCTAGATACGCAGTATTTT. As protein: CASSEGQGLDTQYF.

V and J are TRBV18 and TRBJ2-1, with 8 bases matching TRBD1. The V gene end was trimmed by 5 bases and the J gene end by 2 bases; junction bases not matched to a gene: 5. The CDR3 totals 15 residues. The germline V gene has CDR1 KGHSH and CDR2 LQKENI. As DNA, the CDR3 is TGTGCCAGCTCAACGAGGACAGGGACCTACAATGAGCAGTTCTTC. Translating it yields CASSTRTGTYNEQFF.

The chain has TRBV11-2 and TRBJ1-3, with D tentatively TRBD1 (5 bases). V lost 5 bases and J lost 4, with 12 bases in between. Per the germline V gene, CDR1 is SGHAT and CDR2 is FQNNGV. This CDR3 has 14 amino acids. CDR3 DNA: TGTGCCAGCAGCACCGGGGGGGGAGGAAACACCATATATTTT. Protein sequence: CASSTGGGGNTIYF.